This T cell receptor (beta chain) is drawn from a study of cytomegalovirus exposure and HLA in healthy donors. Study-wide points: Specificity of a few CMV-associated chains for CMV antigens was verified in vitro. Among immune exposure information, only CMV serostatus was available. The number of N-insertions in an Asian-associated ancestry cluster was reportedly below the approximately 700-donor mean in a later analysis.

About this clone itself: The antigen is undetermined.

The PCR employed 60 Vbeta primers together with 13 Jbeta primers. Using immunoSEQ multiplex PCR, the repertoire was profiled, and TCRdb retains in-frame clones only, with some absent. This sample has 150,000 to 200,000 clones, with about 81% found just once. Healthy bone marrow donors supplied every sample. CDR1 is ENHRY and CDR2 is SYGVKD in the germline V gene. Trimming removed 0 bases from V and 5 bases from J; junction bases left unmatched: 5. The CDR3 length is 15 residues. The sequenced sample was PBMCs. The gene calls are TRBV10-3 and TRBJ2-5; 8 nucleotides agree with TRBD1. The sequence was collected from a woman in her forties or fifties in good health and CMV-seropositive. This chain's CDR3 is CAISESSGGQETQYF. DNA of the CDR3: TGTGCCATCAGTGAGTCCTCAGGGGGCCAGGAGACCCAGTACTTC.